Given below is one T cell receptor (beta chain) in context. What it recognizes is unknown. This clone may be a read error of a much larger clone one base away. The conserved final phenylalanine or tryptophan is absent from the CDR3, which likely points to a read error. This record belongs to a study of molecular identifiers for immune sequencing clone quantification. Study-level points and caveats: Clones that exceeded 20 RNA copies held over 98% of effector molecules, yet under 1% in naive cells. The study reportedly detected spiked Jurkat TCR RNA from one cell among about 1 million naive cells. Clone sizes could be underestimated for highly expanded clones when identical TCR molecules share a barcode.

TCRdb processed the PCR reads anew with MiXCR; each CDR3 protein has one entry. The sample lists about 100,000 distinct CDR3 sequences, 36% seen once, with around 4% in the top ten. Trimming took 4 bases from V and 6 from J; bases not matched to a gene: 19. The CDR3 runs to 17 residues. CDR1 is SQVTM, CDR2 ANQGSEA, per germline. This clonotype was obtained from a human donor in good health. Some libraries in this study had Jurkat cell RNA spiked in. This chain joins TRBV29-1 and TRBJ2-3; TRBD2 agrees at 7 bases. Sequencing was performed on naive CD8+ T cells from blood, with Jurkat cell RNA spiked in. Subset defined: FACS-sorted CD8+CD4-CCR7+CD45RA+ naive T cells. The CDR3 bases are TGCAGCGTTGTAAGAGTTGGGAGGGCCGGTCTTCGCGATACGCAGTATTCT. Translation gives CSVVRVGRAGLRDTQYS.